These 12 T cell receptor beta chains share one sample of origin, sequenced in a study of Graves' ophthalmopathy and Graves' hyperthyroidism. RNA transcripts served as template for amplifying TCR beta CDR3 sequences. RT-PCR was first run with HTBI primers, then multiplex PCR in a second round. A single record per CDR3 protein comes from TCRdb applying MiXCR to the multiplex PCR reads. The data show 200,000 to 250,000 distinct CDR3 sequences, roughly 21% seen once. The material sequenced was peripheral blood. The receptors stem from a woman aged 45-60 years with Graves' ophthalmopathy.

This rearrangement joins TRBV28 to TRBJ2-6, with D uncertain. CDR1 is MDHEN, CDR2 SYDVKM, per germline. The CDR3 contains 15 residues. The V end lost 3 bases, the J end lost 3 bases, and 9 bases lay between the germline ends. CDR3 DNA sequence: TGTGCCAGCAGTTTGGGCTCCCTTGGGGCCAACGTCCTGACTTTC. Amino acid sequence: CASSLGSLGANVLTF.

The table lists this clonotype with many counts. The chain recombines TRBV11-2 with TRBJ2-3, with 10 bases identical to TRBD2. With V trimmed by 2 bases and J by 10 bases, 12 bases remained unmatched. This CDR3 contains 16 residues. Germline CDR1 is SGHAT and CDR2 is FQNNGV. The CDR3 loop reads CASSLRVGLAGVAQYF. Written as DNA, the CDR3 is TGTGCCAGCAGCTTAAGGGTGGGTCTAGCGGGAGTTGCGCAGTATTTT.

This clonotype appeared many times. J is TRBJ2-5 and V is TRBV7-3; D is possibly TRBD2 (6 bases). Germline V gene lookup returns CDR1 SGHTA and CDR2 FQGTGA. Trimming pared 5 bases from V and 0 bases from J, leaving 10 bases between. The length of the CDR3 is 14 residues. CDR3 nucleotides: TGTGCCAGCAGCCCGCTAGCGCACCAAGAGACCCAGTACTTC. It yields the protein CASSPLAHQETQYF.

In this sample, this clonotype turned up many times. This chain links TRBV25-1 with TRBJ1-2; no clear D gene. From germline, CDR1 is MGHDK and CDR2 SYGVNS. Trimming shortened V by 8 bases and J by 8 bases, and 12 bases separated the two germline ends. This CDR3 has 11 amino acids. The CDR3 protein is CASSSRAGYTF. The CDR3 DNA follows: TGTGCCAGCTCCAGCAGAGCCGGCTACACCTTC.

This clonotype has only a few counts. The genes are TRBV28 and TRBJ1-5; 9 nucleotides match TRBD1. With V trimmed by 4 bases and J by 7 bases, 8 bases remained unmatched. The V gene's germline CDR1 is MDHEN and CDR2 SYDVKM. The CDR3 extends over 15 amino acids. This CDR3 reads CASSYPTGGRQPQHF. CDR3 nucleotides: TGTGCCAGCAGTTATCCTACAGGGGGCCGACAGCCCCAGCATTTT.

This clonotype was counted only a few times. The genes are TRBV12-3 or TRBV12-4 and TRBJ2-7, with 8 bases lining up with TRBD2. This CDR3 is 15 amino acids long. The V gene end was trimmed by 4 bases and the J gene end by 0 bases; junction bases not matched to a gene: 5. For the CDR3, the DNA is TGTGCCAGCAGTTCTAGCGGGCGATTCTCCTACGAGCAGTACTTC. Translated: CASSSSGRFSYEQYF.

This clonotype was picked up many times. Germline is not matched at one junction end, which may reflect a read error. This chain uses TRBV6-5 with TRBJ2-7; unclear D gene. The CDR3 runs 13 residues. CDR1 is MNHEY, CDR2 SVGAGI, per germline. The CDR3 sequence is CASTYPGTYEQYF. The CDR3 DNA reads TGTGCCAGCACTTACCCCGGCACCTACGAGCAGTACTTC.

In its sample, this clonotype was seen many times. The rearrangement uses TRBV12-3 or TRBV12-4 and TRBJ2-5, with D unresolved. Trimming pared 8 bases from V and 2 bases from J, leaving 12 bases between. The CDR3 loop spans 13 amino acids. CDR3 DNA: TGTGCCAGCCGCACTCCGACTCAAGAGACCCAGTACTTC. Protein sequence: CASRTPTQETQYF.

This clonotype occurred a few times. The chain carries TRBV18 and TRBJ2-5; the D is unclear. V was cut by 6 bases and J by 1 base, with 6 bases left in between. This CDR3 spans 12 amino acids. CDR1 KGHSH and CDR2 LQKENI come from the germline V gene. Written as DNA, the CDR3 is TGTGCCAGCTCGGCACTCCAAGAGACCCAGTACTTC. Translation gives CASSALQETQYF.

This clonotype was detected many times. The chain recombines TRBV19 with TRBJ2-5, with D possibly matching TRBD1 (5 bases). The CDR3 contains 14 residues. Trimming took off 5 bases at V and 4 bases at J, with 14 bases between the two ends. Germline CDR1 LNHDA, CDR2 SQIVND (reference sequence). The CDR3 reads CASSWSQGGETQYF. CDR3 DNA: TGTGCCAGTAGTTGGTCTCAGGGTGGAGAGACCCAGTACTTC.

The chain employs TRBV6-2 or TRBV6-3 and TRBJ1-1, with D possibly being TRBD1 (6 bases). Germline V gives CDR1 MNHEY, CDR2 SVGEGT. The CDR3 loop spans 14 amino acids. The V gene lost 7 bases and the J gene lost 2 bases, with 14 bases spanning the gap. The CDR3 DNA is TGTGCCAGCAAGACCTCGACAGGTAACACTGAAGCTTTCTTT. This sequence encodes CASKTSTGNTEAFF.

Notes on this clonotype: Relative to the germline gene, one junction end is altered; a read error may explain this. The CDR3 DNA is TGCAGCGTTGGACAGGCCGGGGCCCACCAAGAGACGCAGTACTTC. Translation: CSVGQAGAHQETQYF. The chain combines TRBV29-1 with TRBJ2-5, with D possibly TRBD1 on 6 matching bases. Germline V gene data show CDR1 as SQVTM and CDR2 as ANQGSEA. CDR3 length equals 15 residues.